These 25 T cell receptor beta chains were sequenced from one sample in a study of blood T cell repertoires in COVID-19. Sequencing was performed with immunoSEQ multiplex PCR; in TCRdb, only in-frame clones are kept and a portion is missing. The data contain fewer than 30,000 clones, roughly 80% of them seen just once; the ten biggest clones take up around 15%. The sample taken for sequencing was peripheral blood. The receptors derive from a woman aged 55 to 70 with acute or convalescent COVID-19.

The chain is built from TRBV3-1 (or the pseudogene TRBV3-2) and TRBJ1-1, with TRBD1 as a possible D gene (6 bases). Between the trimmed V and J ends, which lost 4 bases and 3 bases, there was a span of 12 bases. CDR1 and CDR2 from the germline V gene are LGHDT and YNNKEL (reference sequence). The CDR3 is 14 residues long. The CDR3 region has the DNA TGTGCCAGCAGCCCTAGTGGGGGCTACACTGAAGCTTTCTTT. It encodes CASSPSGGYTEAFF.

The chain recombines TRBV6-1 with TRBJ2-3; D is unresolved. Germline loops: CDR1 MNHNS, CDR2 SASEGT. V lost 3 bases, J lost 2 bases, and 6 bases lay in between. The CDR3 consists of 13 residues. CDR3 coding DNA: TGTGCCAGCAGTGACAGGTACACAGATACGCAGTATTTT. The encoded protein is CASSDRYTDTQYF.

The CDR3 loop is CASSLAAFANYGYTF. CDR3 coding DNA: TGTGCCAGCAGCTTAGCGGCATTCGCAAACTATGGCTACACCTTC. The rearrangement links TRBV7-2 to TRBJ1-2; D call uncertain. The CDR3 is 15 residues long. Trimming cost V 0 bases and J 2 bases, with 10 bases left between them. The germline V gene encodes CDR1 SGHTA and CDR2 FQGNSA.

The V and J genes are TRBV9 and TRBJ1-4; D is unclear. Trimming took 4 bases from V and 5 from J, leaving 12 bases between them. The germline V gene has CDR1 SGDLS and CDR2 YYNGEE. This CDR3 is 14 amino acids long. This chain's CDR3 is CASSKGGPNEKLFF. CDR3 coding DNA: TGTGCCAGCAGCAAAGGAGGCCCGAATGAAAAACTGTTTTTT. The full variable domain, rest sourced from reference TRBV9 and TRBJ1-4, is DSGVTQTPKHLITATGQRVTLRCSPRSGDLSVYWYQQSLDQGLQFLIQYYNGEERAKGNILERFSAQQFPDLHSELNLSSLELGDSALYFCASSKGGPNEKLFFGSGTQLSVL.

The rearrangement joins TRBV24-1 to TRBJ2-3; 8 bases agree with TRBD1. With V trimmed by 3 bases and J by 0 bases, 1 base remained unmatched. This CDR3 contains 15 residues. Germline values: CDR1 KGHDR, CDR2 SFDVKD. The DNA of the CDR3 is TGTGCCACCAGTGATACAGGGGGAAGCACAGATACGCAGTATTTT. Translated, it gives CATSDTGGSTDTQYF.

The gene calls are TRBV4-1 and TRBJ2-5; D gene uncertain. Germline V lookup: CDR1 MGHRA, CDR2 YSYEKL. The CDR3 is 13 residues long. Trimming removed 5 bases at V and 3 bases at J, with 10 bases between. This CDR3 is CASSFRVEETQYF. In DNA, the CDR3 is TGCGCCAGCAGCTTCCGGGTCGAAGAGACCCAGTACTTC.

The genes are TRBV20-1 and TRBJ1-2, with 7 bases matching TRBD1. The CDR3 extends over 13 amino acids. Trimming took 3 bases from V and 4 from J; bases not matched to a gene: 5. Germline-derived CDR1 and CDR2 are DFQATT and SNEGSKA (reference sequence). This chain's CDR3 is CSASHRGIYGYTF. The CDR3 nucleotides are TGCAGTGCTAGTCACAGGGGAATCTATGGCTACACCTTC.

The gene calls are TRBV18 and TRBJ1-2; D remains unclear. The CDR3 is 15 residues long. V gave up 1 base and J gave up 4 bases, with 13 bases separating them. Germline CDR1 is KGHSH and CDR2 is LQKENI. This CDR3 reads CASSPRGGKIYGYTF. The CDR3 DNA is TGTGCCAGCTCACCACGGGGAGGGAAAATCTATGGCTACACCTTC.

This rearrangement joins TRBV21-1 to TRBJ2-5; the DNA was not used to check the table's D call, TRBD1. TRBV21-1 is a recognized pseudogene. CDR3 length equals 16 residues. The CDR3 DNA sequence: TGTGCCAGCAGCGAGCCTACGAACAGGGGCGGAGAGACCCAGTACTTC. This codes for CASSEPTNRGGETQYF.

J is TRBJ1-2 and V is TRBV2; TRBD1 matches at 7 bases. V was clipped by 6 bases and J by 7 bases; unmatched bases: 2. The length of the CDR3 is 11 residues. Germline V lookup: CDR1 SNHLY, CDR2 FYNNEI. Here the CDR3 DNA reads TGTGCCAGCAGGGCAGGGGGTGGCTACACCTTC. Residues: CASRAGGGYTF.

This chain uses TRBV6-6 with TRBJ2-2; 9 bases line up with TRBD1. Germline assignment: CDR1 MNHNY and CDR2 SVGAGI (reference sequence). The CDR3 totals 16 residues. J lost 6 bases, V lost 7 bases, and 12 bases had no gene match. CDR3 residues: CASNYQLGQGAGELFF. CDR3 in DNA: TGTGCCAGCAACTACCAATTGGGACAGGGTGCCGGGGAGCTGTTTTTT.

CDR3 sequence reads: CAKTENYGYTF. CDR3 nucleotide sequence: TGTGCCAAGACAGAGAACTATGGCTACACCTTC. The gene calls are TRBV2 and TRBJ1-2, with D possibly being TRBD1 (5 bases). Trimming shortened V by 10 bases and J by 2 bases, and 8 bases separated the two germline ends. CDR1 is SNHLY, CDR2 FYNNEI, per germline. The CDR3 totals 11 residues.

This chain uses TRBV7-9 with TRBJ2-5; D is unclear. Between the trimmed V and J ends, which lost 2 bases and 5 bases, there was a span of 12 bases. The germline V gene encodes CDR1 SEHNR and CDR2 FQNEAQ (reference sequence). The CDR3 loop spans 14 amino acids. CDR3 in DNA: TGTGCCAGCAGCTTATTCCCTTCTAGGGAGACCCAGTACTTC. It encodes CASSLFPSRETQYF.

This clone occurred a few times. This chain connects TRBV3-1 (or the pseudogene TRBV3-2) to TRBJ1-3; 10 nucleotides align to TRBD1. This CDR3 has 17 residues. Germline CDR1 reads LGHDT; CDR2 reads YNNKEL (reference sequence). The ends lost 5 bases at V and 1 base at J; junction bases unmatched: 8. The CDR3 nucleotides are TGTGCCAGCAGCGCAGCCCGGGACAGGGGTTCTGGAAACACCATATATTTT. Protein: CASSAARDRGSGNTIYF.

This sequence joins TRBV7-9 and TRBJ2-1; 9 bases fit TRBD1. Germline assignment: CDR1 SEHNR and CDR2 FQNEAQ (reference sequence). CDR3 length: 15 residues. Losses at the gene ends were 10 bases for V and 12 bases for J; bases not matched to a gene: 19. The CDR3 loop reads CAIYPGTGNMIGQFF. The CDR3 DNA is TGTGCCATCTACCCCGGGACAGGGAATATGATTGGGCAGTTCTTC.

The chain joins TRBV28 to TRBJ1-2; 9 bases are a match to TRBD1. J was trimmed by 8 bases and V by 6 bases; bases with no gene match: 7. CDR3 length: 13 residues. From germline, CDR1 is MDHEN and CDR2 SYDVKM. The CDR3 nucleotides read TGTGCCAGCAGCATACAGGGGGCAGGAGGCTACACCTTC. Translating gives CASSIQGAGGYTF.

The chain links TRBV5-1 to TRBJ2-2; the match to TRBD2 covers 7 bases. This CDR3 has 16 residues. The junction had 8 bases not matched to a gene; V was cut back by 6 bases and J by 0 bases. The germline V gene has CDR1 SGHRS and CDR2 YFSETQ. The CDR3 DNA reads TGCGCCAGCAACCCAGCGGGGTTCGCGAACACCGGGGAGCTGTTTTTT. It codes for CASNPAGFANTGELFF.

J is TRBJ2-1 and V is TRBV9; maybe TRBD2 (5 bases). The CDR3 runs to 15 residues. From germline, CDR1 is SGDLS and CDR2 YYNGEE. The V and J ends lost 3 bases and 0 bases respectively, with 10 bases between them. The CDR3: CASSARRDSYNEQFF. CDR3 nucleotide sequence: TGTGCCAGCAGCGCTCGACGGGACTCCTACAATGAGCAGTTCTTC.

The V gene is TRBV4-1, the J gene TRBJ2-1, with 13 bases aligning to TRBD2. This CDR3 contains 20 residues. The junction had 9 bases not matched to a gene; V was cut back by 1 base and J by 0 bases. Germline loops: CDR1 MGHRA, CDR2 YSYEKL. Written as DNA, the CDR3 is TGCGCCAGCAGCCAAGGGGTCGGGACTAGCGGGGCCAGCTCCTACAATGAGCAGTTCTTC. As protein: CASSQGVGTSGASSYNEQFF.

This clone has a single count. The gene calls are TRBV28 and TRBJ2-4, with a possible D match to TRBD1 (5 bases). Germline-derived CDR1 and CDR2 are MDHEN and SYDVKM. The CDR3 totals 13 residues. Trimming shortened V by 2 bases and J by 7 bases, and 9 bases separated the two germline ends. The CDR3 DNA is TGTGCCAGCAGTTTACCAGGGCTGAACATTCAGTACTTC. Its protein is CASSLPGLNIQYF.

This chain links TRBV12-3 or TRBV12-4 with TRBJ2-7; a possible D gene is TRBD2 (5 bases). The CDR3 consists of 13 residues. Trimming took off 5 bases at V and 5 bases at J, with 13 bases between the two ends. This CDR3 is CASSPSNGDEQYF. The CDR3 coding sequence is TGTGCCAGCAGTCCCTCGAACGGGGACGAGCAGTACTTC.

The chain joins TRBV28 to TRBJ2-5; TRBD1 agrees at 8 bases. Germline lookup yields CDR1 MDHEN and CDR2 SYDVKM. The CDR3 consists of 14 residues. V lost 3 bases to trimming and J lost 1 base; unmatched junction nucleotides: 1. The CDR3 sequence is CASSLQGAQETQYF. The DNA for the CDR3 is TGTGCCAGCAGTTTGCAGGGGGCCCAAGAGACCCAGTACTTC.

This chain joins TRBV6-5 and TRBJ2-1, with 14 bases identical to TRBD2. The CDR3 loop spans 14 amino acids. The germline gives CDR1 MNHEY, CDR2 SVGAGI. The V and J ends lost 8 bases and 8 bases, in that order; junction bases with no gene match: 5. The CDR3 reads CASRTSGGSYEQFF. Written as DNA, the CDR3 is TGTGCCAGCCGGACTAGCGGGGGGAGCTATGAGCAGTTCTTC.

As concerns this clone: This specimen includes other DNA sequences encoding the same CDR3. The chain carries TRBV29-1 and TRBJ1-1; the match to TRBD1 covers 11 bases. Trimming took 7 bases from V and 5 from J; bases not matched to a gene: 12. The CDR3 runs to 15 residues. In germline, CDR1 is SQVTM, CDR2 ANQGSEA. CDR3 residues: CSAFSPGQGETEAFF. Written as DNA, the CDR3 is TGCAGCGCGTTTTCTCCGGGACAGGGGGAGACTGAAGCTTTCTTT.

V and J are TRBV6-2 or TRBV6-3 and TRBJ2-2; a weak D match, TRBD2 (5 bases). Trimming took off 4 bases at V and 8 bases at J, with 17 bases between the two ends. The CDR3 is 15 amino acids. Germline V gene lookup returns CDR1 MNHEY and CDR2 SVGEGT. This CDR3 reads CASSSDEGFRGELFF. CDR3 nucleotide sequence: TGTGCCAGCAGTTCCGATGAGGGTTTCCGGGGGGAGCTGTTTTTT.